This is a list of T cell receptor beta chains from one sample in a study of neurological immune-mediated disorders. TCRdb analysed the 5' RACE reads with MiXCR anew, one entry per CDR3 protein. The sample lists 55,000 to 70,000 distinct CDR3 sequences; roughly 11% were seen once. Source material: PBMCs. The receptors originated from a man between 60 and 75 years old in good health. The CDR3 runs from the conserved cysteine through the conserved F or W. Fields, in order: clone size, V gene, D gene, J gene, CDR3 protein, CDR3 DNA. The D gene is left open where the match is weak. Only part of the rows carry a size: once, few, many, or a class if the clone is expanded.

>many|TRBV5-6|TRBD1|TRBJ2-6
CASSGRGRGQSGANVLTF
TGTGCCAGCAGCGGTCGGGGCAGGGGGCAATCAGGGGCCAACGTCCTGACTTTC
>many|TRBV20-1|NA|TRBJ1-1
CSARDQADWNTEAFF
TGCAGTGCTAGAGATCAGGCAGACTGGAACACTGAAGCTTTCTTT
>few|TRBV19|NA|TRBJ1-6
CASSTSSSYNSPLHF
TGTGCCAGTAGTACTTCAAGCTCCTATAATTCACCCCTCCACTTT
>many|TRBV7-2|NA|TRBJ2-7
CASSLDNYEQYF
TGTGCCAGCAGCTTGGACAACTACGAGCAGTACTTC
>many|TRBV3-1|NA|TRBJ2-2
CASSQDQGRITGELFF
TGTGCCAGCAGCCAAGATCAGGGGCGCATTACCGGGGAGCTGTTTTTT
>many|TRBV5-1|NA|TRBJ2-7
CASSRTDSSYEQYF
TGCGCCAGCAGCAGGACGGACAGCTCCTACGAGCAGTACTTC
>many|TRBV6-5|NA|TRBJ2-1
CASSSLLAEEQFF
TGTGCCAGCAGTTCCCTGCTCGCAGAGGAGCAGTTCTTC
>many|TRBV6-5|NA|TRBJ1-6
CASSYSITSSTLHF
TGTGCCAGCAGTTACTCTATCACATCTAGTACCCTCCACTTT
>many|TRBV7-2|NA|TRBJ2-2
CASSPGRTGELFF
TGTGCCAGCTCCCCCGGAAGAACCGGGGAGCTGTTTTTT
>many|TRBV6-5|TRBD1|TRBJ2-1
CASKPGQANNEQFF
TGTGCCAGCAAACCGGGACAGGCGAACAATGAGCAGTTCTTC
>many|TRBV20-1|TRBD2|TRBJ2-3
CSADDSGESTDTQYF
TGCAGTGCTGATGATAGCGGGGAGAGCACAGATACGCAGTATTTT
>many|TRBV7-2|NA|TRBJ2-7
CASSPMGYEQYF
TGTGCCAGCAGCCCCATGGGGTACGAGCAGTACTTC
>many|TRBV6-5|NA|TRBJ1-3
CASSYDRFSGNTIYF
TGTGCCAGCAGTTACGACCGCTTCTCTGGAAACACCATATATTTT
>many|TRBV28|NA|TRBJ2-7
CASSPPGWEQYF
TGTGCCAGCAGTCCACCTGGCTGGGAGCAGTACTTC
>many|TRBV6-2/TRBV6-3|TRBD1|TRBJ2-7
CASGPGDRASYEQYF
TGTGCCAGCGGACCCGGGGACAGAGCCTCCTACGAGCAGTACTTC
>many|TRBV7-2|NA|TRBJ1-2
CASSPSGALDYGYTF
TGTGCCAGCAGCCCCTCGGGGGCGCTGGACTATGGCTACACCTTC
>many|TRBV7-9|NA|TRBJ1-1
CASSPRSGPNTEAFF
TGTGCCAGCAGCCCCCGATCGGGACCGAACACTGAAGCTTTCTTT
>NA|TRBV3-2|NA|TRBJ1-2
CATSRDRGNYGYTF
TGTGCCACCAGCAGAGATCGGGGAAACTATGGCTACACCTTC
>NA|TRBV5-1|NA|TRBJ2-3
CASSSFGGEDTQYF
TGCGCCAGCAGCTCCTTCGGGGGTGAGGATACGCAGTATTTT
>many|TRBV20-1|NA|TRBJ2-2
CSARKGGPNTGELFF
TGCAGTGCTAGAAAGGGGGGGCCGAACACCGGGGAGCTGTTTTTT
>many|TRBV6-5|TRBD1|TRBJ2-5
CASWDRRNQETQYF
TGTGCCAGTTGGGACAGGAGGAACCAAGAGACCCAGTACTTC
>many|TRBV6-2/TRBV6-3|TRBD2|TRBJ2-2
CASSYWTSGGELFF
TGTGCCAGCAGTTACTGGACTAGCGGCGGGGAGCTGTTTTTT
>many|TRBV15|TRBD1|TRBJ2-3
CATSSKNRGADTQYF
TGTGCCACCAGCAGTAAAAACAGGGGAGCAGATACGCAGTATTTT
>many|TRBV5-5|TRBD1|TRBJ1-2
CASSLGTGGVKDTF
TGTGCCAGCAGCTTGGGCACAGGGGGCGTGAAGGACACCTTC
>few|TRBV9|NA|TRBJ1-5
CASSVGTADQPQHF
TGTGCCAGCAGCGTCGGGACGGCTGATCAGCCCCAGCATTTT
>NA|TRBV20-1|TRBD2|TRBJ2-3
CSAQRGQISTDTQYF
TGCAGTGCTCAGCGGGGGCAAATTAGCACAGATACGCAGTATTTT
>many|TRBV28|NA|TRBJ1-5
CASSLAGAYNQPQHF
TGTGCCAGCAGTTTGGCAGGGGCCTACAATCAGCCCCAGCATTTT
>many|TRBV5-1|NA|TRBJ2-3
CASSLGGKGTDTQYF
TGCGCCAGCAGCTTGGGTGGGAAAGGCACAGATACGCAGTATTTT
>NA|TRBV7-2|NA|TRBJ1-4
CASSGGGEKLFF
TGTGCCAGCAGCGGGGGGGGTGAAAAACTGTTTTTT
>many|TRBV29-1|TRBD1|TRBJ1-1
CSVGTGQKNTEAFF
TGCAGCGTTGGGACAGGACAGAAGAACACTGAAGCTTTCTTT
>many|TRBV5-6|NA|TRBJ2-7
CASSFGDMGSYEQYF
TGTGCCAGCAGCTTCGGGGACATGGGCTCCTACGAGCAGTACTTC
>NA|TRBV5-1|TRBD1|TRBJ1-1
CASSIAPGQGATEAFF
TGCGCCAGCAGCATCGCCCCGGGACAGGGGGCCACTGAAGCTTTCTTT
>many|TRBV10-1|NA|TRBJ2-3
CASSEGGPRADTQYF
TGCGCCAGCAGTGAAGGGGGGCCCCGGGCAGATACGCAGTATTTT
>NA|TRBV20-1|TRBD1|TRBJ1-2
CSARTGTYGYTF
TGCAGTGCCCGGACAGGCACCTATGGCTACACCTTC
>many|TRBV20-1|TRBD2|TRBJ2-3
CSAPARSTSGGPITDTQYF
TGCAGTGCACCAGCTCGATCCACTAGCGGGGGGCCAATCACAGATACGCAGTATTTT
>many|TRBV29-1|NA|TRBJ1-2
CSVEVGNTPYGYTF
TGCAGCGTTGAAGTAGGGAACACACCCTATGGCTACACCTTC
>many|TRBV18|NA|TRBJ2-7
CASSRSTTSRMEQYF
TGTGCCAGCTCACGTTCAACCACTTCCCGGATGGAGCAGTACTTC
>many|TRBV12-3/TRBV12-4|NA|TRBJ2-3
CASLTGSSADTQYF
TGTGCCTCACTAACAGGGTCATCAGCTGATACGCAGTATTTT
>many|TRBV15|NA|TRBJ2-7
CATSRDSKGYEQYF
TGTGCCACCAGCAGAGATTCCAAGGGATACGAGCAGTACTTC
>many|TRBV10-3|NA|TRBJ1-1
CAISEANMNTEAFF
TGTGCCATCAGTGAGGCCAACATGAACACTGAAGCTTTCTTT
>many|TRBV5-4|NA|TRBJ2-7
CASSPGQRYEQYF
TGTGCCAGCAGCCCGGGGCAGCGCTACGAGCAGTACTTC
>many|TRBV5-1|TRBD2|TRBJ2-5
CASSPGTSEETQYF
TGCGCCAGCAGCCCGGGGACTAGCGAAGAGACCCAGTACTTC
>many|TRBV7-9|TRBD2|TRBJ2-5
CASSAAGFGGGSTPNTETQYF
TGTGCCAGCAGCGCGGCGGGATTCGGCGGGGGTTCTACCCCAAATACGGAGACCCAGTACTTC
>many|TRBV11-2|NA|TRBJ2-1
CASSPPDIYNEQFF
TGTGCCAGCAGCCCCCCTGACATTTACAATGAGCAGTTCTTC
>many|TRBV6-4|NA|TRBJ1-3
CASSRSGNTIYF
TGTGCCAGCAGTCGGTCTGGAAACACCATATATTTT
>many|TRBV5-8|TRBD2|TRBJ2-5
CASSTGRGGAGEETQYF
TGTGCCAGCAGCACGGGACGCGGGGGGGCGGGTGAAGAGACCCAGTACTTC
>many|TRBV20-1|TRBD1|TRBJ2-7
CSARGKGQVSYEQYF
TGCAGTGCTAGAGGGAAGGGACAGGTCTCCTACGAGCAGTACTTC
>many|TRBV20-1|TRBD2|TRBJ2-3
CSVLLGAGPLDTQYF
TGCAGTGTTTTATTGGGAGCGGGGCCCCTCGATACGCAGTATTTT
>many|TRBV28|NA|TRBJ2-4
CASSLAQAKNIQYF
TGTGCCAGCAGTTTAGCCCAGGCCAAAAACATTCAGTACTTC
>many|TRBV5-1|NA|TRBJ2-5
CASSPDSYQETQYF
TGCGCCAGCAGCCCAGACAGTTATCAAGAGACCCAGTACTTC
>once|TRBV5-1|NA|TRBJ1-1
CANSTGKNLKTEAFF
TGCGCCAACAGCACGGGAAAGAACCTAAAAACTGAAGCTTTCTTT